These 16 T cell receptor beta chains came from one sample sequenced in a study of CD8+ T cells in alopecia areata. Treatment defined: oral pan-JAK inhibitor, 5-10 mg twice daily. cDNA serving as the sequencing template came from extracted, reverse transcribed RNA. The table came from immunoSEQ multiplex PCR; TCRdb's copy has only in-frame clones and leaves some out. The sample contains 120,000 or so clones, over 60% of which appear only once. Sequencing used CD4+ T cells sorted from blood, obtained at week 4, from a patient treated with tofacitinib. The receptors were gathered from a human donor with alopecia areata.

The V and J genes are TRBV5-1 and TRBJ2-5; 9 positions match TRBD2. Germline V gene lookup returns CDR1 SGHRS and CDR2 YFSETQ. V was pared by 0 bases and J by 2 bases, with 5 bases of the junction left unmatched. CDR3 length equals 16 residues. CDR3: CASSLGAAGGQETQYF. The CDR3 coding sequence is TGCGCCAGCAGCTTGGGAGCAGCGGGAGGACAAGAGACCCAGTACTTC.

The rearrangement uses TRBV4-2 and TRBJ2-3; 12 nucleotides align to TRBD2. The V gene's germline CDR1 is LGHNA and CDR2 YNFKEQ. The J segment lost 5 bases and the V segment lost 3 bases, leaving 15 bases of the junction unmatched. The CDR3 spans 19 residues. This chain's CDR3 is CASSQHYPTSGGRGDTQYF. The CDR3 DNA reads TGTGCCAGCAGCCAGCACTACCCGACTAGCGGGGGCCGGGGAGATACGCAGTATTTT.

This chain uses TRBV30 with TRBJ2-5, with D perhaps matching TRBD1 (7 bases). V was pared by 5 bases and J by 9 bases, with 22 bases between. The CDR3 is made up of 14 amino acids. Germline V gene data show CDR1 as GTSNPN and CDR2 as SVGIG (reference sequence). CDR3 sequence: CAWAGQPGLGAQYF. CDR3 bases: TGTGCCTGGGCGGGACAGCCGGGCTTAGGGGCCCAGTACTTC.

This clone was seen only a few times. In DNA, the CDR3 is TGTGCCAGCAGTTACTCTATGGACTACGAGCAGTACTTC. It translates to CASSYSMDYEQYF. The chain has TRBV6-6 and TRBJ2-7, with no clear D. Germline V CDR1 and CDR2: MNHNY, SVGAGI (reference sequence). The CDR3 spans 13 residues. Trimming took off 0 bases at V and 3 bases at J, with 6 bases between the two ends.

The genes are TRBV4-2 and TRBJ2-3; 8 nucleotides align to TRBD2. The CDR3 covers 17 residues. V lost 0 bases, J lost 3 bases, and 8 bases stayed unmatched. Germline CDR1 reads LGHNA; CDR2 reads YNFKEQ. CDR3: CASSQDKASGLTDTQYF. The CDR3 DNA reads as TGTGCCAGCAGCCAAGATAAGGCTAGCGGGTTGACAGATACGCAGTATTTT.

The V and J genes are TRBV27 and TRBJ1-1; D perhaps matches TRBD1 (5 bases). V lost 5 bases and J lost 6, with 13 bases in between. The CDR3 contains 13 residues. Germline-derived CDR1 and CDR2 are MNHEY and SMNVEV (reference sequence). CDR3 loop: CASSRLTTAEAFF. For the CDR3, the DNA is TGTGCCAGCAGTAGATTAACGACAGCTGAAGCTTTCTTT.

This rearrangement joins TRBV15 to TRBJ2-3; no reliable D call. Germline-derived CDR1 and CDR2 are LNHNV and YYDKDF (reference sequence). CDR3 size: 9 residues. Trimming took 8 bases from V and 6 from J, leaving 3 bases between them. This chain's CDR3 is CATGDTQYF. CDR3 DNA: TGTGCCACCGGGGATACGCAGTATTTT.

The rearrangement joins TRBV7-2 to TRBJ2-7; D might be TRBD1 (5 bases). CDR1 is SGHTA, CDR2 FQGNSA, per germline. The CDR3 is made up of 14 amino acids. V dropped 5 bases and J dropped 0 bases, with 11 bases sitting between them. The DNA of the CDR3 is TGTGCCAGCAGCGAGCAGGGAATCTCCTACGAGCAGTACTTC. Translation: CASSEQGISYEQYF.

This clone was seen a single time. The chain recombines TRBV9 with TRBJ2-7; no reliable D call. The CDR3 extends over 13 amino acids. Germline lookup yields CDR1 SGDLS and CDR2 YYNGEE. Trimming left V 3 bases short and J 3 bases short, with 10 bases between. CDR3 sequence: CASSGGVDYEQYF. Written as DNA, the CDR3 is TGTGCCAGCAGCGGTGGGGTCGACTACGAGCAGTACTTC.

V usage is TRBV29-1 and J usage is TRBJ2-7; TRBD1 aligns across 8 bases. Germline assignment: CDR1 SQVTM and CDR2 ANQGSEA. The CDR3 is 14 residues long. With 7 bases clipped from V and 0 bases from J, the junction kept 8 bases outside the gene matches. The CDR3 spells CSAGTGVSSYEQYF. CDR3 bases: TGCAGCGCAGGGACAGGCGTAAGCTCCTACGAGCAGTACTTC.

The gene calls are TRBV7-2 and TRBJ2-7, with D unresolved. The CDR3 has 14 amino acids. Germline CDR1 and CDR2: SGHTA and FQGNSA. With 1 base removed from V and 0 bases from J, the gap between germline ends came to 7 bases. CDR3 DNA sequence: TGTGCCAGCAGCTTAGGGGCTGACTCCTACGAGCAGTACTTC. Its translation: CASSLGADSYEQYF. The whole variable domain, remainder taken from reference TRBV7-2 and TRBJ2-7, is GAGVSQSPSNKVTEKGKDVELRCDPISGHTALYWYRQSLGQGLEFLIYFQGNSAPDKSGLPSDRFSAERTGGSVSTLTIQRTQQEDSAVYLCASSLGADSYEQYFGPGTRLTVT.

The chain recombines TRBV7-8 with TRBJ2-5, with a possible D match to TRBD2 (5 bases). The germline gives CDR1 SGHVS, CDR2 FQNEAQ. The V end lost 3 bases, the J end lost 9 bases, and 11 bases lay between the germline ends. The CDR3 is 12 residues long. The CDR3 loop reads CASSFFAGAQYF. The CDR3 region has the DNA TGTGCCAGCAGCTTTTTTGCCGGGGCCCAGTACTTC.

This clone was counted once. The V gene is TRBV23-1, the J gene TRBJ1-2; TRBD1 agrees at 9 bases. TRBV23-1 is an ORF, with its function uncertain. After removal of 3 bases from V and 8 bases from J, the junction contained 16 bases not matched to a gene. The CDR3 is 17 amino acids. The CDR3 here is CASSHRSLPGQGKGYTF. The CDR3, as DNA: TGCGCCAGCAGTCACCGATCATTACCGGGACAGGGAAAGGGCTACACCTTC.

This chain uses TRBV29-1 with TRBJ2-1; D gene unclear. CDR3 length equals 12 residues. V lost 5 bases to trimming and J lost 12 bases, with 17 bases between them. The germline CDR1 and CDR2 sequences are SQVTM and ANQGSEA. The CDR3 loop is CSVTPDAFGQFF. The DNA of the CDR3 is TGCAGCGTTACCCCTGACGCTTTTGGGCAGTTCTTC.

The V call is TRBV7-2, the J call TRBJ2-5; D not resolved. V shed 4 bases and J shed 9 bases, with 9 bases lying between them. From germline, CDR1 is SGHTA and CDR2 FQGNSA. CDR3 size: 11 residues. The CDR3 spells CASSSSVAQYF. The CDR3 coding sequence is TGTGCCAGCAGCTCCTCGGTGGCCCAGTACTTC.

A few counts support this clone. The chain uses TRBV7-9 and TRBJ2-7, with 7 bases that match TRBD1. CDR1 and CDR2 from the germline V gene are SEHNR and FQNEAQ (reference sequence). CDR3 size: 13 residues. Germline trimming cut 6 bases from V and 5 bases from J; bases unmatched to any gene: 7. The CDR3 loop is CASRFGTVNEQYF. CDR3 sequence (DNA): TGTGCCAGCAGGTTTGGGACAGTAAACGAGCAGTACTTC.